This entry lists 19 T cell receptor beta chains sequenced from one sample in a study of T cell responses to AZD1222 COVID-19 vaccine. TCRdb's copy holds only in-frame clones and misses some; the assay was immunoSEQ multiplex PCR. This sample has around 170,000 clones, with about 90% found just once. The source was peripheral blood, collected 28 days after the second AZD1222 dose. Receptors originate from an adult who received the AZD1222 COVID-19 vaccine.

This rearrangement joins TRBV18 to TRBJ2-3; D tentatively reads TRBD1 or TRBD2 (5 bases each). The CDR3 consists of 15 residues. Trimming removed 3 bases at V and 4 bases at J, with 14 bases between. In germline, CDR1 is KGHSH, CDR2 LQKENI. The CDR3 DNA sequence: TGTGCCAGCTCACCGCGTGAGAGGGGTGCAGATACGCAGTATTTT. Amino acid sequence: CASSPRERGADTQYF. The full variable domain, with the rest looked up from reference TRBV18 and TRBJ2-3, is NAGVMQNPRHLVRRRGQEARLRCSPMKGHSHVYWYRQLPEEGLKFMVYLQKENIIDESGMPKERFSAEFPKEGPSILRIQQVVRGDSAAYFCASSPRERGADTQYFGPGTRLTVL.

The J gene is TRBJ2-7, the V gene TRBV28; tentative D call: TRBD2 (5 bases). CDR1 is MDHEN, CDR2 SYDVKM, per germline. The CDR3 is 15 residues long. Trimming took 6 bases from V and 5 from J, leaving 20 bases between them. CDR3 sequence (DNA): TGTGCCAGCAGCCCTCGTGAGAGGGCGCCCCACGAGCAGTACTTC. The encoded protein is CASSPRERAPHEQYF.

The V call is TRBV5-8, the J call TRBJ1-1; D gene uncertain. In germline, CDR1 is SGHTS, CDR2 YDEGEE. The germline V and J ends were trimmed by 1 base and 8 bases, with 12 bases remaining between them. The CDR3 sequence is 13 residues long. The CDR3 DNA is TGTGCCAGCAGCTTGAGGGCACCCGTGGAAGCTTTCTTT. Translating gives CASSLRAPVEAFF.

This clone was picked up one time. The chain joins TRBV12-3 or TRBV12-4 to TRBJ1-2; D gene unclear. The ends were cut back, 6 bases at V and 0 bases at J, with 8 bases in the middle. The CDR3 has 13 amino acids. The CDR3 DNA sequence: TGTGCCAGCAGCCCCGAGTCTAACTATGGCTACACCTTC. It is translated as CASSPESNYGYTF.

The genes are TRBV7-6 and TRBJ2-2; the D gene is possibly TRBD1 (6 bases). Germline V CDR1 and CDR2: SGHVS, FNYEAQ. V lost 5 bases and J 0 bases, leaving 13 bases between the germline ends. CDR3 length: 16 residues. The CDR3: CASSQGQGPNTGELFF. CDR3 nucleotides: TGTGCCAGCAGCCAGGGGCAGGGCCCGAACACCGGGGAGCTGTTTTTT.

The chain joins TRBV25-1 to TRBJ2-5, with D possibly called TRBD1 or TRBD2 (5 bases each). This CDR3 has 17 residues. Germline-derived CDR1 and CDR2 are MGHDK and SYGVNS. Trimming took off 4 bases at V and 3 bases at J, with 21 bases between the two ends. The CDR3: CASSVLTGTAKKETQYF. The CDR3 DNA reads TGTGCCAGCAGTGTCCTCACCGGGACGGCGAAGAAAGAGACCCAGTACTTC.

In its sample, this clone was seen once. The CDR3 reads CASSSAVLEAFF. The CDR3 DNA sequence: TGTGCCAGCAGTTCCGCAGTCCTAGAAGCTTTCTTT. The chain has TRBV12-3 or TRBV12-4 and TRBJ1-1; D is uncertain. The CDR3 consists of 12 residues. The V gene lost 4 bases and the J gene lost 8 bases, with 11 bases spanning the gap.

Only one count was recorded for this clone. V is TRBV5-4 and J is TRBJ2-3, with TRBD1 identical over 7 bases. This CDR3 has 16 residues. The germline CDR1 and CDR2 sequences are SGHNT and YYREEE (reference sequence). The ends lost 4 bases at V and 2 bases at J; junction bases unmatched: 10. As DNA, the CDR3 is TGTGCCAGCAGCCGGGACAGTGTTGAGTCCACAGATACGCAGTATTTT. Translation gives CASSRDSVESTDTQYF.

The V call is TRBV6-2 or TRBV6-3, the J call TRBJ2-7; 10 bases map to TRBD2. The length of the CDR3 is 16 residues. The ends lost 1 base at V and 1 base at J; junction bases unmatched: 4. Germline assignment: CDR1 MNHEY and CDR2 SVGEGT. This CDR3 reads CASSYLASGSSYEQYF. CDR3 DNA: TGTGCCAGCAGTTACTTAGCTAGCGGGAGTTCCTACGAGCAGTACTTC.

The V gene is TRBV2, the J gene TRBJ2-2, with D possibly matching TRBD2 (6 bases). Germline CDR1 reads SNHLY; CDR2 reads FYNNEI. V shed 4 bases and J shed 3 bases, with 12 bases lying between them. This CDR3 contains 15 residues. The CDR3 coding sequence is TGTGCCAGCAGTGTGTGGGGGAGGTACACCGGGGAGCTGTTTTTT. Translated: CASSVWGRYTGELFF. Using reference TRBV2 and TRBJ2-2 for the parts outside the CDR3, the full variable domain is EPEVTQTPSHQVTQMGQEVILRCVPISNHLYFYWYRQILGQKVEFLVSFYNNEISEKSEIFDDQFSVERPDGSNFTLKIRSTKLEDSAMYFCASSVWGRYTGELFFGEGSRLTVL.

J is TRBJ1-4 and V is TRBV4-2, with a possible D match to TRBD1 (5 bases). Germline lookup yields CDR1 LGHNA and CDR2 YNFKEQ. This CDR3 comprises 15 residues. Trimming shortened V by 1 base and J by 6 bases, and 12 bases separated the two germline ends. CDR3 sequence (DNA): TGTGCCAGCAGCCAAGTCAAGGGGACTGATGAAAAACTGTTTTTT. Its translation is CASSQVKGTDEKLFF.

The chain recombines TRBV19 with TRBJ1-2; maybe TRBD1 (6 bases). Germline V gene data show CDR1 as LNHDA and CDR2 as SQIVND (reference sequence). The V and J ends lost 6 bases and 4 bases respectively, with 18 bases between them. This CDR3 has 15 residues. CDR3 loop: CASRMSTGVTYGYTF. The CDR3 DNA follows: TGTGCCAGTAGGATGTCGACAGGCGTTACCTATGGCTACACCTTC.

The V gene is TRBV7-9, the J gene TRBJ2-1; D possibly corresponds to TRBD1 (6 bases). Germline V gene sequence: CDR1 SEHNR, CDR2 FQNEAQ (reference sequence). Trimming shortened V by 6 bases and J by 6 bases, and 12 bases separated the two germline ends. This CDR3 spans 13 amino acids. The CDR3 DNA sequence: TGTGCCAGCAGGCAGGAAGGGGGCAATGAGCAGTTCTTC. Residues: CASRQEGGNEQFF.

The V gene is TRBV27, the J gene TRBJ2-3; TRBD2 matches 14 bases. The CDR3 spans 17 residues. Trimming removed 5 bases from V and 3 bases from J; junction bases left unmatched: 7. Germline-derived CDR1 and CDR2 are MNHEY and SMNVEV (reference sequence). The CDR3 DNA reads as TGTGCCAGCAGTCCCGGGACTAGCGGGAGTAGGACAGATACGCAGTATTTT. Translation gives CASSPGTSGSRTDTQYF.

V is TRBV19 and J is TRBJ1-6; TRBD1 aligns across 10 bases. The V gene's germline CDR1 is LNHDA and CDR2 SQIVND (reference sequence). Trimming at V came to 5 bases and at J to 10 bases, leaving 14 bases not matched to a gene. The CDR3 length is 17 residues. The CDR3 DNA reads TGTGCCAGTAGTCGGAACAAAGGGACAGGGGATAGGTCACCCCTCCACTTT. Protein sequence: CASSRNKGTGDRSPLHF. Full variable domain (remainder filled in from reference TRBV19 and TRBJ1-6): DGGITQSPKYLFRKEGQNVTLSCEQNLNHDAMYWYRQDPGQGLRLIYYSQIVNDFQKGDIAEGYSVSREKKESFPLTVTSAQKNPTAFYLCASSRNKGTGDRSPLHFGNGTRLTVT.

The V and J genes are TRBV10-3 and TRBJ1-1, with D unresolved. The CDR3 is 15 amino acids. Germline V gene sequence: CDR1 ENHRY, CDR2 SYGVKD. The ends were cut back, 3 bases at V and 5 bases at J, with 16 bases in the middle. As DNA, the CDR3 is TGTGCCATCAGTGATCGGGCAGGCTTGAGGACTGAAGCTTTCTTT. Its translation: CAISDRAGLRTEAFF.

This rearrangement joins TRBV6-5 to TRBJ2-7; tentative D call: TRBD2 (6 bases). V was shortened by 0 bases and J by 4 bases, with 13 bases between the two germline ends. The CDR3 consists of 15 residues. Germline V CDR1 and CDR2: MNHEY, SVGAGI. The CDR3 sequence is CASSYSGSSGYEQYF. CDR3 nucleotides: TGTGCCAGCAGTTACTCCGGGAGTAGCGGATACGAGCAGTACTTC.

CDR3 in amino acids: CSVYDSNTEAFF. For the CDR3, the DNA is TGCAGCGTTTACGACAGTAACACTGAAGCTTTCTTT. The chain is built from TRBV29-1 and TRBJ1-1; D might be TRBD1 (5 bases). CDR1 is SQVTM, CDR2 ANQGSEA, per germline. V was cut by 5 bases and J by 2 bases, with 9 bases left in between. This CDR3 comprises 12 residues. Full variable domain (remainder filled in from reference TRBV29-1 and TRBJ1-1): SAVISQKPSRDICQRGTSLTIQCQVDSQVTMMFWYRQQPGQSLTLIATANQGSEATYESGFVIDKFPISRPNLTFSTLTVSNMSPEDSSIYLCSVYDSNTEAFFGQGTRLTVV.

V gene TRBV7-3 combines with J gene TRBJ1-1; D is unclear. V lost 5 bases to trimming and J lost 0 bases, with 7 bases between them. The CDR3 has 13 residues. CDR1 is SGHTA and CDR2 is FQGTGA in the germline V gene. The CDR3 sequence is CASSARMNTEAFF. The DNA of the CDR3 is TGTGCCAGCAGCGCCCGCATGAACACTGAAGCTTTCTTT.